This TCR beta chain was retrieved from a study of blood T cells in healthy people across ages. This CDR3 is built from 18 residues. V dropped 0 bases and J dropped 5 bases, with 24 bases sitting between them. Germline CDR1 reads SGHRS; CDR2 reads YFSETQ. Using a J-beta primer mix together with a sample-barcoded 5' primer, a second PCR was run for roughly 7 to 12 cycles. TCRdb recomputed calls from the 5' RACE reads with MiXCR, one row per CDR3 protein. Of 780,000 or so distinct CDR3 sequences listed, approximately 60% were seen once; the top ten hold around 25%. A word on this clonotype: As yet, its antigen is unknown.

Study results and caveats: The fall in TCR beta diversity per million T cells was roughly linear with age. Diversity estimates from one million T cells were considered underestimates.

Donors ranged from about 6 to 95 years old and were healthy Caucasians in Russia. Per-sample yields of isolated PBMCs were at least 6 million. The V and J genes are TRBV5-1 and TRBJ2-7; perhaps D is TRBD1 or TRBD2 (5 bases each). The source of this sequence is a man aged 35-49 years in good health. The sequencing input was blood. For the CDR3, the DNA is TGCGCCAGCAGCTTGGCTATCGGATTTGGGACCCCGACCGACGAGCAGTACTTC. The encoded protein is CASSLAIGFGTPTDEQYF.